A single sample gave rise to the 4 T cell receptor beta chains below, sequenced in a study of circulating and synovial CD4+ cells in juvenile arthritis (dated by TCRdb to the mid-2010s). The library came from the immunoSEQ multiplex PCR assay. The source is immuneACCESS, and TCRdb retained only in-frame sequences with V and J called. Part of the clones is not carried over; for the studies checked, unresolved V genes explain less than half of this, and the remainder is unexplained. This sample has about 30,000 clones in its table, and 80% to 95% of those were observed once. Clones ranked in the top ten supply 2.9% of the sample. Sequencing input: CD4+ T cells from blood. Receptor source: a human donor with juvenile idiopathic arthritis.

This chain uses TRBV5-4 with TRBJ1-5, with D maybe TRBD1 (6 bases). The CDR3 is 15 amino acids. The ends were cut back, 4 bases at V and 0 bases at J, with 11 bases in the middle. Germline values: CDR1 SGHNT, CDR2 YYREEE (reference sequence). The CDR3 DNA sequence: TGTGCCAGCAGCCCTCAGGGGTATAGCAATCAGCCCCAGCATTTT. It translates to CASSPQGYSNQPQHF.

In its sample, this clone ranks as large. Here the CDR3 reads CASSVSGVSTDTQYF. The CDR3 DNA follows: TGTGCCAGCAGCGTCTCGGGGGTTAGCACAGATACGCAGTATTTT. The chain has TRBV9 and TRBJ2-3, with D maybe TRBD2 (6 bases). V lost 2 bases to trimming and J lost 0 bases, with 10 bases between them. The CDR3 extends over 15 amino acids. Germline V lookup: CDR1 SGDLS, CDR2 YYNGEE.

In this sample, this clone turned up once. CDR3 region: CASSATGVDTQYF. The CDR3 DNA reads TGTGCCAGCAGCGCGACAGGGGTAGATACGCAGTATTTT. The chain uses TRBV11-2 and TRBJ2-3; 8 positions agree with TRBD1. CDR1 and CDR2 (germline): SGHAT, FQNNGV. CDR3 length: 13 amino acids. The V segment lost 5 bases and the J segment 5 bases; nucleotides outside the gene matches: 3.

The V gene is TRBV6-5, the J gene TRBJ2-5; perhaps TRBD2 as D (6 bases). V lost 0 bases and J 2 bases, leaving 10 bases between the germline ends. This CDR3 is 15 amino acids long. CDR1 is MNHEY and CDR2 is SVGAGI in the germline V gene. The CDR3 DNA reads TGTGCCAGCAGTTACTCGATGGGGGGACAAGAGACCCAGTACTTC. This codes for CASSYSMGGQETQYF.